These T cell receptor beta chains were read from a single sample in a study of Graves' ophthalmopathy and Graves' hyperthyroidism. TCRdb passed the multiplex PCR reads through MiXCR, listing each CDR3 protein once. In the table there are 350,000 to 400,000 distinct CDR3 sequences, about 16% of which are singletons. Source material: peripheral blood. Receptors originate from a woman aged 18-35 years with Graves' ophthalmopathy. Each CDR3 is given with its conserved first and last residue. The D gene is left open where the match is weak. Only part of the rows carry a size: once, few, many, or a class if the clone is expanded.

cdr3_nt | cdr3_aa | clone_size | j_call | v_call | d_call
TGTGCCAGCAGTTCTCCCTCCGGGGGGCAGAACACTGAAGCTTTCTTT | CASSSPSGGQNTEAFF | many | TRBJ1-1 | TRBV12-3/TRBV12-4 | NA
TGTGCCAGCAGCCGACCCATTAGCGGGATACAAGAGACCCAGTACTTC | CASSRPISGIQETQYF | many | TRBJ2-5 | TRBV5-5 | TRBD2
TGTGCCAGCAGTCGGACAGTCCTTAGCCACGAGCAGTACTTC | CASSRTVLSHEQYF | NA | TRBJ2-7 | TRBV6-2/TRBV6-3 | NA
TGCAGTGCTCGCCGCGGTTCACCCAACACTGAAGCTTTCTTT | CSARRGSPNTEAFF | many | TRBJ1-1 | TRBV20-1 | NA
TGTGCCAGCAGTTTCCCGAACACCGGGGAGCTGTTTTTT | CASSFPNTGELFF | many | TRBJ2-2 | TRBV28 | NA
TGCGCCAGCAGCCAATCCCCCAGACAGCCAAGCTCCTACGAGCAGTACTTC | CASSQSPRQPSSYEQYF | many | TRBJ2-7 | TRBV4-1 | NA
TGTGTCTGGAGGGGTAACACTGAAGCTTTCTTT | CVWRGNTEAFF | many | TRBJ1-1 | TRBV30 | NA
TGTGCCAGCAGCCCACAGGGACGGGCCGAGAACTACGAGCAGTACTTC | CASSPQGRAENYEQYF | many | TRBJ2-7 | TRBV9 | NA
TGCAGCGCCCGAGGGACAAAAGCTTTCTTT | CSARGTKAFF | many | TRBJ1-1 | TRBV29-1 | NA
TGTGCCAGCAGAAAGGGACAGGACAACTATGGCTACACCTTC | CASRKGQDNYGYTF | NA | TRBJ1-2 | TRBV6-1 | TRBD1
TGTGCCAGCAGAAGGTCCGTGACAGGGGGCTTAGGGGCCAACGTCCTGACTTTC | CASRRSVTGGLGANVLTF | many | TRBJ2-6 | TRBV13 | TRBD1
TGTGCCAGCAGTTACTCTCCCCTGCAGCCCAGGAGAGGCACTGAAGCTTTCTTT | CASSYSPLQPRRGTEAFF | many | TRBJ1-1 | TRBV6-2/TRBV6-3 | NA
TGTGCCAGCAGCTTAGTTGTGCGAGCGGGAAGGGGCCAAGAGACCCAGTACTTC | CASSLVVRAGRGQETQYF | many | TRBJ2-5 | TRBV7-2 | TRBD2
TGTGCCAGCAGCGCCCCGGGACATTCACCCCTCCACTTT | CASSAPGHSPLHF | many | TRBJ1-6 | TRBV2 | NA
TGCAGCGTCCTGGGACAGGTGAACACTGAAGCTTTCTTT | CSVLGQVNTEAFF | many | TRBJ1-1 | TRBV29-1 | TRBD1
TGTGCCAGCAGCCCGGGGTTCGGTGCCCCCAACGAGCAGTACTTC | CASSPGFGAPNEQYF | many | TRBJ2-7 | TRBV7-8 | NA
TGTGCCAGCAGTTCCTCCGGGACAGTCAATTCACCCCTCCACTTT | CASSSSGTVNSPLHF | many | TRBJ1-6 | TRBV12-3/TRBV12-4 | TRBD1
TGCAGCGTTGAGGTCCGGGGGGAGAACACTGAAGCTTTCTTT | CSVEVRGENTEAFF | many | TRBJ1-1 | TRBV29-1 | NA
TGTGCCAGCAGTTTGAAAAGGGATCAGCCCCAGCATTTT | CASSLKRDQPQHF | many | TRBJ1-5 | TRBV2 | NA
TGTGCCAGCAGTTACTCGGTTGGATGGGGTGGAAACACCATATATTTT | CASSYSVGWGGNTIYF | NA | TRBJ1-3 | TRBV6-5 | NA
TGTGCCAGTAGTATAAGGGGACAGGACAATCAGCCCCAGCATTTT | CASSIRGQDNQPQHF | many | TRBJ1-5 | TRBV19 | TRBD1
TGTGCCATCAGTGACGGGGCGACTCTCCAGTACTTC | CAISDGATLQYF | many | TRBJ2-4 | TRBV10-3 | NA
TGTGCCAGCAGCTTAGATCGGGGTGCAGGGCCGGTCGGAGCTTTCTTT | CASSLDRGAGPVGAFF | many | TRBJ1-1 | TRBV11-2 | NA
TGCGCCAGCAGCTTGGTGGCTACTATCGGGGGCCGAAATTCACCCCTCCACTTT | CASSLVATIGGRNSPLHF | NA | TRBJ1-6 | TRBV5-1 | NA
TGTGCCAGCAGGGTACAGGGGGCGGATGGCTACACCTTC | CASRVQGADGYTF | once | TRBJ1-2 | TRBV12-3/TRBV12-4 | TRBD1
TGTGCCAGCAGGACTACCCAAGAGACCCAGTACTTC | CASRTTQETQYF | many | TRBJ2-5 | TRBV6-5 | NA
TGTGCCAGCAGTTTACGGCGACTAGGCTCCTACGAGCAGTACTTC | CASSLRRLGSYEQYF | many | TRBJ2-7 | TRBV28 | NA
TGTGCCAGCAGCTTGTCGGGGGTTATACAGGGTCGAAATCAGCCCCAGCATTTT | CASSLSGVIQGRNQPQHF | many | TRBJ1-5 | TRBV11-2 | NA
TGTGCCACCACGTGGAACTATGGCTACACCTTC | CATTWNYGYTF | NA | TRBJ1-2 | TRBV6-1 | NA
TGTGCCAGCAGCTCCGGGACAGGGGCCGTAGGCACTGAAGCTTTCTTT | CASSSGTGAVGTEAFF | NA | TRBJ1-1 | TRBV12-3/TRBV12-4 | TRBD1
TGTGCCAGCAGCTCCAGGGGAATGGTGCGGGAGACCCAGTACTTC | CASSSRGMVRETQYF | NA | TRBJ2-5 | TRBV11-2 | NA
TGTGCCAGCAGCCGCGGTGGGAACTCTGGAAACACCATATATTTT | CASSRGGNSGNTIYF | many | TRBJ1-3 | TRBV28 | NA
TGTGCCACCCGGGTTTTCGAGGGCGAGCAGTACTTC | CATRVFEGEQYF | NA | TRBJ2-7 | TRBV10-3 | NA
TGTGCCAGCAGTCCCCTTGGGTCCAGTTCGCCCCAGCATTTT | CASSPLGSSSPQHF | many | TRBJ1-5 | TRBV27 | NA
TGCAGCGTTGGGGGGCTCACTGGAAACACCATATATTTT | CSVGGLTGNTIYF | many | TRBJ1-3 | TRBV29-1 | NA
TGTGCCAGCATCTACGACGTGTGGCCTACTGAAGCTTTCTTT | CASIYDVWPTEAFF | many | TRBJ1-1 | TRBV6-5 | NA
TGTGCCATCAGGACAGAAATGAACACTGAAGCTTTCTTT | CAIRTEMNTEAFF | NA | TRBJ1-1 | TRBV6-1 | NA
TGTGCCAGTAGTATCCCCTCGACAGGCTACCCCTACGAGCAGTACTTC | CASSIPSTGYPYEQYF | many | TRBJ2-7 | TRBV19 | NA
TGTGCCAGCCGTGCCCTCGACAGGGCAAATACGCAGTATTTT | CASRALDRANTQYF | many | TRBJ2-3 | TRBV12-3/TRBV12-4 | TRBD1
TGTGCCAGCAGGGACACCATGGCGACCCAGTACTTC | CASRDTMATQYF | NA | TRBJ2-5 | TRBV2 | NA
TGTGCCAGCAGCCCGACAGGGGGCGCCGAGCAGTACTTC | CASSPTGGAEQYF | many | TRBJ2-7 | TRBV11-3 | TRBD1
TGTGCCAGCACCTTACCTACAGGGACCGGGGAGCTGTTTTTT | CASTLPTGTGELFF | many | TRBJ2-2 | TRBV2 | NA
TGCGCCAGCAGGTTAGCGGCAAGCTCCTACGAGCAGTACTTC | CASRLAASSYEQYF | many | TRBJ2-7 | TRBV10-2 | NA
TGTGCCAGCAGCTCTCCGGGACAGGGGATCATCGGGGAGCTGTTTTTT | CASSSPGQGIIGELFF | many | TRBJ2-2 | TRBV11-2 | TRBD1
TGCACTGCATGGGGTAGTCGGCAAGAGACCCAGTACTTC | CTAWGSRQETQYF | many | TRBJ2-5 | TRBV20-1 | NA
TGTGCCAGCGGAAGACACACACAGAATGAGCAGTTCTTC | CASGRHTQNEQFF | once | TRBJ2-1 | TRBV6-2/TRBV6-3 | NA
TGTGCCAGCAGGAACCTCGGCCAGGGAGTAGGATTT | CASRNLGQGVGF | NA | TRBJ1-1 | TRBV28 | NA
NA | CASSSSGHWEQYF | NA | TRBJ2-7 | TRBV6-2/TRBV6-3 | NA
TGCAGCGCAATACCGGGACAAGTACAAGAGACCCAGTACTTC | CSAIPGQVQETQYF | NA | TRBJ2-5 | TRBV29-1 | NA
TGTGCCAGCAGCTTAGCGCGTCTCAGCGGGGAGCTGTTTTTT | CASSLARLSGELFF | many | TRBJ2-2 | TRBV7-8 | NA
TGTGCCAGCAGTCCCCGAGATGTGAGGGAGACCCAGTACTTC | CASSPRDVRETQYF | NA | TRBJ2-5 | TRBV2 | NA
TGTGCCAGCGAATCGGGGAGCTCCTATAATTCACCCCTCCACTTT | CASESGSSYNSPLHF | many | TRBJ1-6 | TRBV2 | NA